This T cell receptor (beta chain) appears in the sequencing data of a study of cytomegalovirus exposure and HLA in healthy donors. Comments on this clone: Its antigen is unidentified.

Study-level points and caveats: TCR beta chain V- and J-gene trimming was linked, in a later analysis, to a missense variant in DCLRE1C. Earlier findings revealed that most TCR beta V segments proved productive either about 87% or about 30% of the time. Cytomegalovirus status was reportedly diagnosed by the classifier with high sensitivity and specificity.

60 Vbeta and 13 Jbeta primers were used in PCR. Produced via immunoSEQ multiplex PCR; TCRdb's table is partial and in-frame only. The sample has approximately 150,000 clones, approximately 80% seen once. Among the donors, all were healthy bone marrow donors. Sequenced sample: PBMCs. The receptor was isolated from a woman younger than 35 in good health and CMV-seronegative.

The CDR3 nucleotides are TGCGCCAGCAGCTTGATGAGGCAGGGGTTCTCTGGGGCCAACGTCCTGACTTTC. Translated: CASSLMRQGFSGANVLTF. The chain joins TRBV5-1 to TRBJ2-6; the D gene is possibly TRBD1 (6 bases). V was trimmed by 1 base and J by 0 bases, leaving 14 bases between them. Per germline, CDR1 SGHRS and CDR2 YFSETQ. This CDR3 spans 18 amino acids. Full variable domain (remainder filled in from reference TRBV5-1 and TRBJ2-6): KAGVTQTPRYLIKTRGQQVTLSCSPISGHRSVSWYQQTPGQGLQFLFEYFSETQRNKGNFPGRFSGRQFSNSRSEMNVSTLELGDSALYLCASSLMRQGFSGANVLTFGAGSRLTVL.